The rows below give T cell receptor beta chains drawn from one sample of a study of blood T cell repertoires in COVID-19. Data came from immunoSEQ multiplex PCR; TCRdb stores just in-frame clones and leaves some out. Of around 270,000 clones in the sample, around 84% were seen once. Material: peripheral blood. The receptors were gathered from a man between 60 and 70 years old with acute or convalescent COVID-19. CDR3s include the opening cysteine and the closing phenylalanine or tryptophan. Fields, in order: D gene, J gene, clone size, V gene, CDR3 DNA, CDR3 protein. The D gene is left open where the match is weak. Rows give clone size only sometimes, using once, few, many, or a class for an expanded clone.

NA,TRBJ2-5,once,TRBV27,TGTGCCAGCAGTATATCAGGTCAGGTGACCCAGTACTTC,CASSISGQVTQYF
TRBD1,TRBJ1-2,NA,TRBV19,TGTGCCAGTAGTATCCCCGGACAGGGGGGGAACTATGGCTACACCTTC,CASSIPGQGGNYGYTF
TRBD1,TRBJ1-2,few,TRBV25-1,TGTGCCAGCAGGACAGGGGGCAACTATGGCTACACCTTC,CASRTGGNYGYTF
TRBD2,TRBJ2-3,NA,TRBV2,TGTGCCAGCAGTGATCGGACTAGCGGGGGGAGGAGGGCAGATACGCAGTATTTT,CASSDRTSGGRRADTQYF
TRBD2,TRBJ2-7,NA,TRBV6-5,TGTGCCAGCAGTTACTCTCCTAGCGGGGCCACCTACGAGCAGTACTTC,CASSYSPSGATYEQYF
NA,TRBJ2-1,NA,TRBV6-2/TRBV6-3,TGTGCCAGCAGTTCTCCTTCTCTTTTCGGGGGGCCGGGCCGCAATGAGCAGTTCTTC,CASSSPSLFGGPGRNEQFF
TRBD2,TRBJ2-3,once,TRBV9,TGTGCCAGCAGCGTACTGGGGACTAGCGGGGGGCGGTCAGATACGCAGTATTTT,CASSVLGTSGGRSDTQYF
NA,TRBJ2-2,NA,TRBV6-6,TGTGCCAGCAGTTACTCTAGCGACGCCGGGGAGCTGTTTTTT,CASSYSSDAGELFF
TRBD1,TRBJ1-2,NA,TRBV9,TGTGCCAGCAGCACCCACCCCGGGACAGGGGGCAACTATGGCTACACCTTC,CASSTHPGTGGNYGYTF
NA,TRBJ1-5,NA,TRBV6-2/TRBV6-3,TGTGCCAGCAGTTACAAGCCCCTCAATCAGCCCCAGCATTTT,CASSYKPLNQPQHF
TRBD1,TRBJ2-1,NA,TRBV5-6,TGTGCCAGCAGCTCCCGGGACAGCTACAATGAGCAGTTCTTC,CASSSRDSYNEQFF
NA,TRBJ2-1,NA,TRBV6-1,TGTGCCAGCAGGTTCTCAGGGAACAATGAGCAGTTCTTC,CASRFSGNNEQFF
NA,TRBJ2-5,once,TRBV3-1/TRBV3-2,TGTGCCAGCAGCTCAAGTTCCCTAGTCGGGATCCAAGAGACCCAGTACTTC,CASSSSSLVGIQETQYF
NA,TRBJ1-2,NA,TRBV19,TGTGCCAGTAGTATAGTGGGGGCAGGGGAAGCAACTAACTATGGCTACACCTTC,CASSIVGAGEATNYGYTF
NA,TRBJ2-7,NA,TRBV7-9,TGTGCCAGCAGCTCCCTCCCCCGGAGCGAGCAGTACTTC,CASSSLPRSEQYF
NA,TRBJ2-2,NA,TRBV7-8,TGTGCCAGCAGCCCCCTCCAGGGTAACACCGGGGAGCTGTTTTTT,CASSPLQGNTGELFF
TRBD2,TRBJ2-2,NA,TRBV19,TGTGCCAGTAGCAAATATAGCGGGAGGGACACCGGGGAGCTGTTTTTT,CASSKYSGRDTGELFF
TRBD2,TRBJ2-5,NA,TRBV10-3,TGTGCCATCAGTGATTCGCCTAGCGGGAACCAAGAGACCCAGTACTTC,CAISDSPSGNQETQYF
NA,TRBJ2-1,NA,TRBV7-9,TGTGCCAGCAGCTTCAGGGGTCTGCACAATGAGCAGTTCTTC,CASSFRGLHNEQFF
NA,TRBJ2-3,NA,TRBV6-5,TGTGCCAGCAGTTATGGACAAAGCACAGATACGCAGTATTTT,CASSYGQSTDTQYF
TRBD2,TRBJ2-7,once,TRBV4-2,TGTGCCAGCAGCCAGGAACTAGCGGGCAACTACGAGCAGTACTTC,CASSQELAGNYEQYF
NA,TRBJ2-2,NA,TRBV18,TGTGCCAGCTCTCTCAGACAGTGGAGCGGGGAGCTGTTTTTT,CASSLRQWSGELFF
NA,TRBJ2-7,NA,TRBV6-6,TGTGCCAGCAGTTCGACGGAGACCGAGCAGTACTTC,CASSSTETEQYF
TRBD2,TRBJ2-7,few,TRBV7-4,TGTGCCAGCAACCCCGAGCGGGAGGACCACGAGCAGTACTTC,CASNPEREDHEQYF
TRBD1,TRBJ2-3,NA,TRBV7-6,TGTGCCAGCAGCTTAGAATCTTGGGACAGAAGCACAGATACGCAGTATTTT,CASSLESWDRSTDTQYF
TRBD2,TRBJ2-7,NA,TRBV27,TGTGCCAGCAGTTTATATTCCCGATCGGGGGGGCGTTCTGGGGAGCAGTACTTC,CASSLYSRSGGRSGEQYF
NA,TRBJ2-3,NA,TRBV21-1,TGTGCCAGCGGACAATACAGGGTGGTGTCGGGGGGGGTTGCCATCACAGATACGCAGTATTTT,CASGQYRVVSGGVAITDTQYF
NA,TRBJ1-3,few,TRBV21-1,TGTGCCAGCAGCAGTCCCGGGACAGGTCGGAATGGAAACACCATATATTTT,CASSSPGTGRNGNTIYF
NA,TRBJ2-2,NA,TRBV3-1/TRBV3-2,TGTGCCAGCAGCCAAGGGAGCAGAAACACCGGGGAGCTGTTTTTT,CASSQGSRNTGELFF
TRBD2,TRBJ2-1,NA,TRBV7-2,TGTGCCAGCAGCCCCCAGCGGGGGGAGTCATTTGAGCAGTTCTTC,CASSPQRGESFEQFF
TRBD1,TRBJ1-2,NA,TRBV6-6,TGTGCCAGCAAAAGCCAGGGGGCAATCGGGTACACCTTC,CASKSQGAIGYTF
TRBD2,TRBJ2-1,NA,TRBV5-4,TGTGCCAGCAGCAGCGGGGGGAGGGAGCAGTTCTTC,CASSSGGREQFF
NA,TRBJ1-1,few,TRBV3-1/TRBV3-2,TGTGCCAGCAGCCAAGGATTTGGTGGCGGCACTGAAGCTTTCTTT,CASSQGFGGGTEAFF
TRBD2,TRBJ2-3,NA,TRBV6-4,TGTGCCAGCAGCCAGCGGGGGGACGGCACAGATACGCAGTATTTT,CASSQRGDGTDTQYF
NA,TRBJ2-7,NA,TRBV12-5,TGTGCTAGTGGTTCCTTTGACAGTTACGAGCAGTACTTC,CASGSFDSYEQYF
NA,TRBJ1-1,NA,TRBV5-1,TGCGCCAGCAGCTTGTCTGGTGAGACGGGAGTAGCTTTCTTT,CASSLSGETGVAFF
TRBD1,TRBJ2-7,NA,TRBV5-1,TGCGCCAGCAGCTTGGGGGACAGGGCGAGCGAGCAGTACTTC,CASSLGDRASEQYF
TRBD1,TRBJ1-6,NA,TRBV5-1,TGCGCCAGCAGCGTGACCGGGACAGTTTATAATTCACCCCTCCACTTT,CASSVTGTVYNSPLHF
TRBD1,TRBJ1-5,NA,TRBV2,TGTGCCAGCAGACTAGGGACAGTGAATCAGCCCCAGCATTTT,CASRLGTVNQPQHF
TRBD2,TRBJ2-3,NA,TRBV7-7,TGTGCTAGCAGCTTGGGGCTTAGCGGGGCGGCAGATACGCAGTATTTT,CASSLGLSGAADTQYF
TRBD1,TRBJ1-3,few,TRBV7-2,TGTGCCAGCAGCTTAGCTCAGGGGACAGGGGCTTTGGCCATATATTTT,CASSLAQGTGALAIYF
NA,TRBJ1-5,NA,TRBV19,TGTGCCAGTAGTTTCGGAGAGTATAGCAATCAGCCCCAGCATTTT,CASSFGEYSNQPQHF
TRBD1,TRBJ1-6,NA,TRBV27,TGTGCCAGCAGTTTATCCAGACAGGGCAGTTCACCCCTCCACTTT,CASSLSRQGSSPLHF
NA,TRBJ2-3,NA,TRBV7-2,TGTGCCAGCAGCTTTGATAGCGGAGGCGCTGATACGCAGTATTTT,CASSFDSGGADTQYF
NA,TRBJ1-2,NA,TRBV7-3,TGTGCCAGTTCGCGGGACGGGCGGGGCTACACCTTC,CASSRDGRGYTF
NA,TRBJ2-5,NA,TRBV18,TGTGCCAGCTCACCACCGAGCGGTAAGGGAGAGACCCAGTACTTC,CASSPPSGKGETQYF
NA,TRBJ2-1,NA,TRBV19,TGTGCCAGTAGTATTGGGCTGGACTTACTCACCTACAATGAGCAGTTCTTC,CASSIGLDLLTYNEQFF
NA,TRBJ1-3,NA,TRBV2,TGTGCCAGCAGTGAAGCACCGGGACACATCTCTGGAAACACCATATATTTT,CASSEAPGHISGNTIYF
TRBD1,TRBJ2-1,NA,TRBV29-1,TGCAGCGTTGTTAGGGGGACAGACTCCTACAATGAGCAGTTCTTC,CSVVRGTDSYNEQFF
NA,TRBJ2-2,once,TRBV19,TGTGCCAGCCGAACGACAGGGAACACCGGGGAGCTGTTTTTT,CASRTTGNTGELFF